This entry features one T cell receptor beta chain sequence. The data belong to a study of T cell responses to AZD1222 COVID-19 vaccine. The CDR3 runs to 13 residues. Trimming removed 6 bases from V and 5 bases from J, with 11 bases in between. Germline CDR1 reads MRHNA; CDR2 reads SNTAGT. Sequencing used immunoSEQ multiplex PCR; TCRdb keeps in-frame clones, though not all of them. The sample carries roughly 150,000 clones, around 89% recorded once. The chain has TRBV6-4 and TRBJ1-5; D not resolved. The clonotype was recovered from an adult in good health. The sample in question was peripheral blood, obtained on day 0 of MenACWY control vaccination. The CDR3 spells CASSRESDQPQHF. CDR3 nucleotide sequence: TGTGCCAGCAGCCGGGAATCTGATCAGCCCCAGCATTTT.